The clone carrying this T cell receptor (beta chain) was detected only a few times. This sample was included in a study of ipilimumab plus nivolumab after autologous stem cell transplantation. The wider study: The myeloma cohort included high-risk transplant-naive patients and patients relapsing within 3 years of a first autologous transplant.

The CDR3 spans 15 residues. The germline V gene has CDR1 LGHNA and CDR2 YNFKEQ. V trimming: 6 bases; J trimming: 4 bases; junction bases outside the gene matches: 9. The protocol was immunoSEQ multiplex PCR, while the TCRdb copy is restricted to in-frame clones and leaves out a portion. The sample lists 9,000 to 15,000 clones, around 75% occurring once. The V gene is TRBV4-2, the J gene TRBJ2-3, with 8 bases aligning to TRBD2. This TCR derives from a male donor with multiple myeloma. Sequencing used PBMCs, obtained in a trial of ipilimumab plus nivolumab as post-transplant consolidation. The CDR3 DNA reads as TGTGCCAGCAGGGAAGGCCCGGGGGGGCCAGATACGCAGTATTTT. Its protein is CASREGPGGPDTQYF.